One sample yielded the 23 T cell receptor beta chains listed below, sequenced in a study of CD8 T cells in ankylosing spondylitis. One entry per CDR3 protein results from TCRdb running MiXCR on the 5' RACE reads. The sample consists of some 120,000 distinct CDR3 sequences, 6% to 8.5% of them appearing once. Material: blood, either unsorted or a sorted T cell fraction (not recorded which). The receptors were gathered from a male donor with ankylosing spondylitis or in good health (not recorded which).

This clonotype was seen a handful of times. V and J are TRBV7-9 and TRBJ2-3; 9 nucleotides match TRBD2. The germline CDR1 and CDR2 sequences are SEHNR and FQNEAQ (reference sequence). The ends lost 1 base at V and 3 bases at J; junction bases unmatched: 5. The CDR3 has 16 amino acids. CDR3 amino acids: CASSLGAGGFTDTQYF. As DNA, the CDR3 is TGTGCCAGCAGCTTAGGAGCGGGAGGCTTTACAGATACGCAGTATTTT.

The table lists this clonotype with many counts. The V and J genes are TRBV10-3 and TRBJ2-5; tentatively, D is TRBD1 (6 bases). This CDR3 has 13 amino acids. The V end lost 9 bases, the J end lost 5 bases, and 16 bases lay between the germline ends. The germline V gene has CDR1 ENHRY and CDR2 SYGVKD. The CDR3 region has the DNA TGTGCCATTCGACCACAGGGAACGGAGACCCAGTACTTC. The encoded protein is CAIRPQGTETQYF.

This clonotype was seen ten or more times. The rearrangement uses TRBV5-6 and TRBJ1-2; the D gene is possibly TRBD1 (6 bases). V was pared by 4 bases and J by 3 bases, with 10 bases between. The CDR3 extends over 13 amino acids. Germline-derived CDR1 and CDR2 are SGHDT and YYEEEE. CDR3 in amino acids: CASSSAGDYGYTF. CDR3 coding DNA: TGTGCCAGCAGCAGTGCAGGGGACTATGGCTACACCTTC.

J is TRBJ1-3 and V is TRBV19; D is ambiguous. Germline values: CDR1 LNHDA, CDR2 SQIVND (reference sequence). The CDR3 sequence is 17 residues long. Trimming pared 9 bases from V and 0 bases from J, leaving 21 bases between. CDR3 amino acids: CASKDVAKEISGNTIYF. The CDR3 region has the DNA TGTGCCAGCAAAGACGTTGCCAAGGAGATCTCTGGAAACACCATATATTTT.

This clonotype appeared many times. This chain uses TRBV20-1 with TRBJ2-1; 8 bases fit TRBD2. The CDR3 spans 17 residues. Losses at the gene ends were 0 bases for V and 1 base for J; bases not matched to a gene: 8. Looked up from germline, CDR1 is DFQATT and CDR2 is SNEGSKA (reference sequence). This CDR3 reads CSARDAGGGPSYNEQFF. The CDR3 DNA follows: TGCAGTGCTAGAGATGCCGGGGGGGGTCCTTCCTACAATGAGCAGTTCTTC.

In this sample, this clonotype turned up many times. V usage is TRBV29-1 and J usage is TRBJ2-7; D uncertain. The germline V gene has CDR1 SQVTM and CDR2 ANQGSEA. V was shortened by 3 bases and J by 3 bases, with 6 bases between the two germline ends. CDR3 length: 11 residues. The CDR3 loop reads CSVESSYEQYF. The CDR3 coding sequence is TGCAGCGTTGAGTCCAGCTACGAGCAGTACTTC.

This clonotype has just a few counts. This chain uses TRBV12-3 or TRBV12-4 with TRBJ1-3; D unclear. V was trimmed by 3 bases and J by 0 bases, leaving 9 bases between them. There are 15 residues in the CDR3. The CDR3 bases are TGTGCCAGCAGTTTGTCTGGGATCTCTGGAAACACCATATATTTT. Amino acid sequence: CASSLSGISGNTIYF.

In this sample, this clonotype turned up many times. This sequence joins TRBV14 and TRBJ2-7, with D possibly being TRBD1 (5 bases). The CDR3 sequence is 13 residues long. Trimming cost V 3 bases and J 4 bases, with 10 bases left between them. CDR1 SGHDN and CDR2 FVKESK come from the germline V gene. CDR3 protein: CASSHLTGYEQYF. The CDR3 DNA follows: TGTGCCAGCAGCCACCTAACAGGTTACGAGCAGTACTTC.

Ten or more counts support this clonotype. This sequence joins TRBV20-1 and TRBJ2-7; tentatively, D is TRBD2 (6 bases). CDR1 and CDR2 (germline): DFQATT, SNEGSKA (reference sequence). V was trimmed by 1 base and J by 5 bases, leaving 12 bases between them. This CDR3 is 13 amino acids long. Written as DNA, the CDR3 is TGCAGTGCTAGAGTATGGAGGGTCCACGAGCAGTACTTC. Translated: CSARVWRVHEQYF.

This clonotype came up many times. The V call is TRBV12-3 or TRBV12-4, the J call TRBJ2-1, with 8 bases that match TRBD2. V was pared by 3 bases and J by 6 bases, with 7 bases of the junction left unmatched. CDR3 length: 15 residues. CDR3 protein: CASSFAGGQSNEQFF. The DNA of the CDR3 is TGTGCCAGCAGTTTCGCGGGAGGCCAGTCCAATGAGCAGTTCTTC.

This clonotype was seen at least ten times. The CDR3: CASSQGGWNTEAFF. The CDR3 DNA follows: TGTGCCAGCAGCCAAGGGGGTTGGAACACTGAAGCTTTCTTT. V is TRBV3-1 and J is TRBJ1-1, with D unclear. V lost 1 base, J lost 1 base, and 7 bases lay in between. CDR1 and CDR2 from the germline V gene are LGHDT and YNNKEL (reference sequence). The CDR3 loop spans 14 amino acids.

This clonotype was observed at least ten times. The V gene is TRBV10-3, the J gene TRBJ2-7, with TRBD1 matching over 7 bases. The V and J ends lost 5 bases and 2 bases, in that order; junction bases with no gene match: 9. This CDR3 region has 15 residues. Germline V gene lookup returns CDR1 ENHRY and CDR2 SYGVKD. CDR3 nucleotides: TGTGCCATCAGTCCCTCACAGGGGAGCCCCTACGAGCAGTACTTC. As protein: CAISPSQGSPYEQYF.

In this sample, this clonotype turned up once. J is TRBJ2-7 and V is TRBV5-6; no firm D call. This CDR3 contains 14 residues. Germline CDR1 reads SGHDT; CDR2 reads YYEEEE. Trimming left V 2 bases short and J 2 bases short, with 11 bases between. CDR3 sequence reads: CASSFGPVTYEQYF. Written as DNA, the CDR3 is TGTGCCAGCAGCTTCGGGCCCGTCACCTACGAGCAGTACTTC.

The CDR3 protein is CASSLQGLGNTIYF. CDR3 DNA: TGCGCCAGCAGCTTACAGGGCCTTGGAAACACCATATATTTT. V is TRBV5-1 and J is TRBJ1-3; possible D gene TRBD1, 6 bases. V gave up 2 bases and J gave up 3 bases, with 9 bases separating them. The germline V gene encodes CDR1 SGHRS and CDR2 YFSETQ. The CDR3 runs to 14 residues.

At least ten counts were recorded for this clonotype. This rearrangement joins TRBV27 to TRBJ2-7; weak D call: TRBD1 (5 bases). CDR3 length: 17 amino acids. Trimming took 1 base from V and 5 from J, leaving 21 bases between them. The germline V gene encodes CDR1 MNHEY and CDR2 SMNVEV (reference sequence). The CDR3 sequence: CASSLWVAPTEMHEQYF. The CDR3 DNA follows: TGTGCCAGCAGTTTATGGGTAGCCCCGACAGAAATGCACGAGCAGTACTTC.

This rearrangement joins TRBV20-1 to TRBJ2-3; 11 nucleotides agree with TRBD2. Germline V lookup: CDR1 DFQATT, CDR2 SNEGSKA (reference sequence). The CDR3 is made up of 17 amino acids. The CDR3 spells CCFLGLAGGGATDTQYF. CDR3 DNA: TGCTGCTTTTTGGGCCTAGCGGGAGGCGGGGCCACAGATACGCAGTATTTT.

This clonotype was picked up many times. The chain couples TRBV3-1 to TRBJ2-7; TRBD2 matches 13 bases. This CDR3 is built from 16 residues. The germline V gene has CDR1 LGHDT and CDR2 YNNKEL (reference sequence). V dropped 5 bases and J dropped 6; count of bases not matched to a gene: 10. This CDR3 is CASSALLAGGPREQYF. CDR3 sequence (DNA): TGTGCCAGCAGCGCGCTACTAGCGGGAGGGCCGCGCGAGCAGTACTTC.

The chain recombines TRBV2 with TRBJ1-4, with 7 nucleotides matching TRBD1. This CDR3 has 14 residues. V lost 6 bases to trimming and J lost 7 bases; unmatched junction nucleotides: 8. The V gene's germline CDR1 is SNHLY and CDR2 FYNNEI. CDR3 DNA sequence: TGTGCCAGCAGATGGGACAGTAAAGTTGAAAAACTGTTTTTT. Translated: CASRWDSKVEKLFF.

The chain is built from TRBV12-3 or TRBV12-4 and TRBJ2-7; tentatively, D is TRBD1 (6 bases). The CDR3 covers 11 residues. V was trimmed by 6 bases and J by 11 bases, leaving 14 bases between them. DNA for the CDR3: TGTGCCAGCAGGGTAGCAGGACAGAAGTACTTC. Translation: CASRVAGQKYF.

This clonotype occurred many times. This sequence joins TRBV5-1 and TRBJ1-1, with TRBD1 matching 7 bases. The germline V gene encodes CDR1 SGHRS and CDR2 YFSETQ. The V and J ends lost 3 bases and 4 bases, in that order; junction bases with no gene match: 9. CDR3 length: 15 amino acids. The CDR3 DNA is TGCGCCAGCAGCTCATTAACAGGGGCCGGCACTGAAGCTTTCTTT. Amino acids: CASSSLTGAGTEAFF.

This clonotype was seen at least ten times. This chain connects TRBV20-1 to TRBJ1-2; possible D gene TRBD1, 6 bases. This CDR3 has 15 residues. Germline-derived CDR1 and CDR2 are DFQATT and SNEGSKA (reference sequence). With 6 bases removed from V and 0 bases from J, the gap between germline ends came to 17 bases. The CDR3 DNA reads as TGCAGTGCCGCCAGAGGGGGGACGGCTAACTATGGCTACACCTTC. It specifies CSAARGGTANYGYTF.

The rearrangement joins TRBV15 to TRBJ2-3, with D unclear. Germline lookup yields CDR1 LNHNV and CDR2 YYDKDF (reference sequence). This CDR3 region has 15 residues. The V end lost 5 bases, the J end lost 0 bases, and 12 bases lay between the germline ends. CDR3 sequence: CATSGWRSSTDTQYF. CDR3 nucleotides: TGTGCCACCAGCGGCTGGCGGTCTAGCACAGATACGCAGTATTTT.

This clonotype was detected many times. DNA for the CDR3: TGTGCCAGCAGCGGCCACGTGGAGTACACTGAAGCTTTCTTT. It translates to CASSGHVEYTEAFF. This chain connects TRBV7-2 to TRBJ1-1, with D unclear. The CDR3 covers 14 residues. V was clipped by 5 bases and J by 3 bases, with 13 bases between them. Germline CDR1 SGHTA, CDR2 FQGNSA. Based on the CDR3 plus reference TRBV7-2 and TRBJ1-1, the full variable domain is GAGVSQSPSNKVTEKGKDVELRCDPISGHTALYWYRQSLGQGLEFLIYFQGNSAPDKSGLPSDRFSAERTGGSVSTLTIQRTQQEDSAVYLCASSGHVEYTEAFFGQGTRLTVV.